The rows below give T cell receptor beta chains drawn from one sample of a study of control samples from healthy donors and cancer patients. The table came from immunoSEQ multiplex PCR; TCRdb's copy has only in-frame clones and leaves some out. The table records around 63,000 clones, around 87% of them present only once. The sequencing sample was made of PBMCs. The source of these receptors is a woman between 45 and 65 years old with head and neck cancer. The CDR3 runs from the conserved cysteine through the conserved F or W. A D gene is named only where the DNA matches it firmly. The listing skips clone size in some rows; elsewhere it reads once, few, many or a size class.

>-|TRBV9|TRBJ2-7|-
TGTGCCAGCAGCCCTCGGGGATTAACCTACGAGCAGTACTTC
CASSPRGLTYEQYF
>-|TRBV6-6|TRBJ1-5|-
TGTGCCAGCACCCAACCAGGGGAGCCCCAGCATTTT
CASTQPGEPQHF
>-|TRBV6-6|TRBJ2-7|-
TGTGCCAGCAGTTACCCTCCGTACGAGCAGTACTTC
CASSYPPYEQYF
>-|TRBV27|TRBJ1-5|-
TGTGCCAGCGGAAAACATCAGCCCCAGCATTTT
CASGKHQPQHF
>-|TRBV3-1/TRBV3-2|TRBJ2-1|-
TGTGCCAGCAGCCAAGTAGGGGGGGCCTGGGATGAGCAGTTCTTC
CASSQVGGAWDEQFF
>-|TRBV19|TRBJ1-2|-
TGTGCCACCACCCCCCGGGGGCGAAACTATGGCTACACCTTC
CATTPRGRNYGYTF
>-|TRBV5-1|TRBJ1-3|-
TGCGCCAGCAGCTCCCTCGGGTCGCTTGGAAACACCATATATTTT
CASSSLGSLGNTIYF
>-|TRBV28|TRBJ1-1|TRBD1
TGTGCCAGCAGGGGGGGACAGGCGGGACCTGAAGCTTTCTTT
CASRGGQAGPEAFF
>few|TRBV7-7|TRBJ2-7|-
TGTGCCAGCAGCTTTTGCCCCTCCAGGCGGGAATCCTACGAGCAGTACTTC
CASSFCPSRRESYEQYF
>few|TRBV5-4|TRBJ2-1|-
TGTGCCAGCAGCGGCCGGGTCCAGGGATCCTACAATGAGCAGTTCTTC
CASSGRVQGSYNEQFF
>-|TRBV6-6|TRBJ2-3|TRBD2
TGTGCCACCCGGGAGGCTAGCACAGATACGCAGTATTTT
CATREASTDTQYF
>-|TRBV4-1|TRBJ2-3|TRBD2
TGCGCCAGCAGCAAGGGTAGCGGGACAGATACGCAGTATTTT
CASSKGSGTDTQYF
>-|TRBV6-2/TRBV6-3|TRBJ1-4|-
TGTGCCAGCAGTTCGGGGGGGCTCCCCAGGGAAAAACTGTTTTTT
CASSSGGLPREKLFF
>once|TRBV3-1/TRBV3-2|TRBJ2-7|-
TGTGCCAGCAGCCGATATTCCGGGACCGGGGCCTCCTACGAGCAGTACTTC
CASSRYSGTGASYEQYF
>-|TRBV9|TRBJ1-2|-
TGTGCCAGCAGCCCCTCCACTGGACACACCTATGGCTACACCTTC
CASSPSTGHTYGYTF
>-|TRBV15|TRBJ2-7|-
TGTGCCACCAGCACCATGAGGGGGGGAACCTACGAGCAGTACTTC
CATSTMRGGTYEQYF
>-|TRBV6-6|TRBJ1-5|-
TGTGCCAGCAAAGGTCAGGGGAGAGTATATCAGCCCCAGCATTTT
CASKGQGRVYQPQHF
>few|TRBV14|TRBJ1-1|-
TGTGCCAGCAGCCAAGTACGGGGTATGGACACTGAAGCTTTCTTT
CASSQVRGMDTEAFF
>-|TRBV3-1/TRBV3-2|TRBJ2-2|TRBD1
TGTGCCAGCAGCCAAGGAGGGGGCTTCCGGGAGCTGTTTTTT
CASSQGGGFRELFF
>-|TRBV30|TRBJ1-2|-
TGTGCCTGGAGTAGTGGCCAGTACTATGGCTACACCTTC
CAWSSGQYYGYTF
>-|TRBV7-9|TRBJ2-1|TRBD1
TGTGCCAGCAGCTACCTAGGACAGGGACACTCCTACAATGAGCAGTTCTTC
CASSYLGQGHSYNEQFF
>once|TRBV5-4|TRBJ1-3|-
TGTGCCAGCAGCTTGCGGCTAGCGGGACGCTCTGGAAACACCATATATTTT
CASSLRLAGRSGNTIYF
>-|TRBV12-3/TRBV12-4|TRBJ1-1|TRBD1
TGTGCCAGCAGTCGGACAGGGGGCACTGAAGCTTTCTTT
CASSRTGGTEAFF
>-|TRBV29-1|TRBJ2-1|-
TGCAGCGTTGACTCGGGTTTTAAAAATGAGCAGTTCTTC
CSVDSGFKNEQFF
>-|TRBV6-1|TRBJ1-1|-
TGTGCCAGCTGTGAGGGCCTCACTGAAGCTTTCTTT
CASCEGLTEAFF
>-|TRBV5-1|TRBJ2-1|TRBD2
TGCGCCAGCAGTCGAGGGACTAGCGGGGGTAATGAGCAGTTCTTC
CASSRGTSGGNEQFF
>-|TRBV6-5|TRBJ2-6|-
TGTGCGTACGTCCTGAAATACTCTGGGGCCAACGTCCCGACTTTC
CAYVLKYSGANVPTF
>medium-sized|TRBV4-1|TRBJ1-1|-
TGCGCCAGCGTGGGGGCTGAAGCTTTCTTT
CASVGAEAFF
>few|TRBV6-8|TRBJ1-1|TRBD1
TGTGCCAGCAGTTTCCGCCCCCGGAGGGGGCAGGGGAACAACACTGAAGCTTTCTTT
CASSFRPRRGQGNNTEAFF
>-|TRBV4-2|TRBJ2-6|-
TGTGCCAGCAGCCAAGAACCAGCTGGGGCCAACGTCCTGACTTTC
CASSQEPAGANVLTF
>-|TRBV19|TRBJ2-3|TRBD1
TGTGCCAGTAGTATTGGACAGGGCACAGATACGCAGTATTTT
CASSIGQGTDTQYF
>-|TRBV24-1|TRBJ2-3|TRBD2
TGTGCCACCAGTGACCGGACTAGCGGGGGGGCAGATACGCAGTATTTT
CATSDRTSGGADTQYF
>-|TRBV7-8|TRBJ2-5|-
TGTGCCAGCAGCTTAGTGGTCGGTCAAGGAGAGACCCAGTACTTC
CASSLVVGQGETQYF
>few|TRBV27|TRBJ2-7|TRBD1
TGTGCCAGCCGTGACAGGGGGCGAGGCGAGCAGTACTTC
CASRDRGRGEQYF
>-|TRBV5-1|TRBJ2-3|TRBD1
TGCGCCAGCAGCGTCGGGTTTATTGACAGGGTGATCACAGATACGCAGTATTTT
CASSVGFIDRVITDTQYF
>once|TRBV28|TRBJ1-2|-
TGTGCCAGCAGTACTAAGGAAGGCTACACCTTC
CASSTKEGYTF
>-|TRBV28|TRBJ2-7|TRBD1
TGTGCCAGCAGTAGCAGGGGGCTCTACGAGCAGTACTTC
CASSSRGLYEQYF
>-|TRBV4-2|TRBJ2-1|TRBD2
TGTGCCAGCAGCCCGCGAGCGGGGGACTACAATGAGCAGTTCTTC
CASSPRAGDYNEQFF
>few|TRBV11-2|TRBJ1-1|-
TGTGCCAGCAGCTTAGACGGGAGTTTTAAGGACACTGAAGCTTTCTTT
CASSLDGSFKDTEAFF
>-|TRBV6-1|TRBJ1-5|-
TGTGCCAGCAGTGAAGGAGTGGGGGGGGACCAGCCCCAGCATTTT
CASSEGVGGDQPQHF
>-|TRBV7-9|TRBJ2-7|TRBD1
TGTGCCAGCAGCTTAGCTTCGACAGGGGGCGTTCCCTACGAGCAGTACTTC
CASSLASTGGVPYEQYF
>once|TRBV9|TRBJ1-3|TRBD1
TGTGCCAGTGGGACAGGGGGTTCTGGAAACACCATATATTTT
CASGTGGSGNTIYF
>-|TRBV27|TRBJ2-7|-
TGTGCCTGTGCGTGGCAACGGTCCTACGAGCAGTACTTC
CACAWQRSYEQYF
>few|TRBV6-5|TRBJ1-1|-
TGTGCCAGCAGTTACACTGTGAACACTGAAGCTTTCTTT
CASSYTVNTEAFF
>-|TRBV21-1|TRBJ2-7|-
TGTGCCAGCAGCAAGTTAAGGGTTAACATGTCCTACGAGCAGTACTTC
CASSKLRVNMSYEQYF
>-|TRBV6-5|TRBJ1-5|-
TGTGCCAGCAGACATCAGGGTCAGGACAATCAGCCCCAGCATTTT
CASRHQGQDNQPQHF
>-|TRBV5-1|TRBJ1-6|-
TGCGCCAGCACAGAACGGACAGTTGGCGGTTCACCCCTCCACTTT
CASTERTVGGSPLHF
>-|TRBV7-9|TRBJ1-2|-
TGTGCCAGCAGCCCCTTCAGTGAGGGACATGGCTACACCTTC
CASSPFSEGHGYTF
>-|TRBV15|TRBJ1-2|-
TGTGCCACCAGCAGAGATCGGACAGAATCTAACTATGGCTACACCTTC
CATSRDRTESNYGYTF
>-|TRBV15|TRBJ2-4|-
TGTGCCACCAGCAGAACGGACCAAAGGGAAAACATTCAGTACTTC
CATSRTDQRENIQYF
>-|TRBV4-1|TRBJ2-3|TRBD2
TGCGCCAGCAGCCAGAATAGCGGGGGGGCCCTACCAGATACGCAGTATTTT
CASSQNSGGALPDTQYF
>-|TRBV28|TRBJ1-5|-
TGTGCCAGCAGCCGTCTGGGGGGAAGGGGAAATCAGCCCCAGCATTTT
CASSRLGGRGNQPQHF
>-|TRBV6-5|TRBJ1-6|-
TGTGCCAGCAGTAGGACAGAGATCTATAATTCACCCCTCCACTTT
CASSRTEIYNSPLHF
>-|TRBV7-2|TRBJ1-2|-
TGTGCCAGCAGCTTTGGGTTTGGGAAATATGGCTACACCTTC
CASSFGFGKYGYTF
>once|TRBV5-1|TRBJ2-1|-
TGCGCCAGCAGCCGGACAGTGAGTAGCAATGAGCAGTTCTTC
CASSRTVSSNEQFF
>-|TRBV28|TRBJ1-3|TRBD1
TGTGCCAGCAGTCCCGCCGTTTTTCGGGGACAGGGACTCCACTCTGGAAACACCATATATTTT
CASSPAVFRGQGLHSGNTIYF
>-|TRBV27|TRBJ1-4|-
TGTGCCAGTCGGAACAGGGCCGCAACTAATGAAAAACTGTTTTTT
CASRNRAATNEKLFF
>few|TRBV4-1|TRBJ1-6|-
TGCGCCAGCCGGGCCGAGAGCTCCTATAATTCACCCCTCCACTTT
CASRAESSYNSPLHF
>-|TRBV7-2|TRBJ1-6|-
TGTGCCAGCGGCGTGGCACAGGGTAGGTCACCCCTCCACTTT
CASGVAQGRSPLHF
>-|TRBV6-2/TRBV6-3|TRBJ2-3|-
TGTGCCAGCAGCCCTCGTCCAGAAGGGGGGTATTTT
CASSPRPEGGYF